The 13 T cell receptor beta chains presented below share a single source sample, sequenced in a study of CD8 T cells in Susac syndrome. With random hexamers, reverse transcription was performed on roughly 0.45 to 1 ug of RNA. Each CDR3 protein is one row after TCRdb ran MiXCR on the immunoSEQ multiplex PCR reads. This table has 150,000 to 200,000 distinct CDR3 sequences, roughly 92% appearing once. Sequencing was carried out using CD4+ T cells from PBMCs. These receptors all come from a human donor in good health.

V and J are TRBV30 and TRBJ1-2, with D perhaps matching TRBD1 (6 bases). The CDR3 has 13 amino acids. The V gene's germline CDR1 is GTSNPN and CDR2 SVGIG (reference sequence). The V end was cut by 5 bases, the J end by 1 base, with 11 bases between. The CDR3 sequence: CAWWGRGNYGYTF. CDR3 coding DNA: TGTGCCTGGTGGGGCAGGGGTAACTATGGCTACACCTTC.

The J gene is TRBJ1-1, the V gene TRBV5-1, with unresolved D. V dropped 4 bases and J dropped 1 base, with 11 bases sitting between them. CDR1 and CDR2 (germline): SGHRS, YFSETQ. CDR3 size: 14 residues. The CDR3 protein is CASSQDRRNTEAFF. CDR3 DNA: TGCGCCAGCAGCCAGGACCGGAGGAACACTGAAGCTTTCTTT.

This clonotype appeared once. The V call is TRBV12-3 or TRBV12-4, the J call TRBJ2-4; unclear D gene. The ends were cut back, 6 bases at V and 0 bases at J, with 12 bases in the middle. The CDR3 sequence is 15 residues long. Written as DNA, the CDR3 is TGTGCCAGCAGCCTTAGTCTACTAGCCAAAAACATTCAGTACTTC. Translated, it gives CASSLSLLAKNIQYF.

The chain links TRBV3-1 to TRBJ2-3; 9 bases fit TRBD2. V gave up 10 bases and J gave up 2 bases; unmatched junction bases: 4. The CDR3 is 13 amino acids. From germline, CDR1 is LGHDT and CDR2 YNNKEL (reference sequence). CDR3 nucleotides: TGTGCCACCGGGACTAGCCTCACAGATACGCAGTATTTT. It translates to CATGTSLTDTQYF.

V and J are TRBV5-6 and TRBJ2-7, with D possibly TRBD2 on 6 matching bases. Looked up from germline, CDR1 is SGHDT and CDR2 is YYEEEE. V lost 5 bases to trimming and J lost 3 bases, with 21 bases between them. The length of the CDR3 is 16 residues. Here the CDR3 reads CASSSRGYPGDYEQYF. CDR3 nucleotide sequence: TGTGCCAGCAGTTCACGGGGCTATCCGGGGGACTACGAGCAGTACTTC.

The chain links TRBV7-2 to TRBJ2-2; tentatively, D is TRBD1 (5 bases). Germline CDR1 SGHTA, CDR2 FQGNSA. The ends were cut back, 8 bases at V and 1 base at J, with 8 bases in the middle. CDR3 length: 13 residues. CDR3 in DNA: TGTGCCAGCGTAGGACAGAACACCGGGGAGCTGTTTTTT. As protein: CASVGQNTGELFF.

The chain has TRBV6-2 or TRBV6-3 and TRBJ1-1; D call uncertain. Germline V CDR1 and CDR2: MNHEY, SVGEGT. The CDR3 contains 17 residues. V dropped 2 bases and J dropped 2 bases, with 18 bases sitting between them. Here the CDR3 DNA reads TGTGCCAGCAGTTACGTTCGAGGGCGAACCCCCAACACTGAAGCTTTCTTT. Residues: CASSYVRGRTPNTEAFF.

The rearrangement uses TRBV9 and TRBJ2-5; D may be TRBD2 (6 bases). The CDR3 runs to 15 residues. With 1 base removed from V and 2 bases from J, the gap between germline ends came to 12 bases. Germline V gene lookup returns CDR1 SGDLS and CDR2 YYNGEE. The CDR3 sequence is CASSVRGSSQETQYF. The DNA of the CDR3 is TGTGCCAGCAGCGTACGGGGGAGTTCTCAAGAGACCCAGTACTTC.

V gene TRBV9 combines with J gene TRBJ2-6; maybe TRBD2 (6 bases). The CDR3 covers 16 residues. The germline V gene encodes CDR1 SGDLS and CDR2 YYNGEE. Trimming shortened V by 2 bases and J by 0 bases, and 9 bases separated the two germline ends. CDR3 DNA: TGTGCCAGCAGCGTCCTGACTAGCTCTGGGGCCAACGTCCTGACTTTC. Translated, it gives CASSVLTSSGANVLTF.

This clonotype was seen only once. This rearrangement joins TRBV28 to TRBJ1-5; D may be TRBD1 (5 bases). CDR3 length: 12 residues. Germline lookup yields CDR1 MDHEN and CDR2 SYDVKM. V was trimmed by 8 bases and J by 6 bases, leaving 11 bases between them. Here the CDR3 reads CASLQGSQPQHF. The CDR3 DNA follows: TGTGCCAGCCTTCAGGGTAGTCAGCCCCAGCATTTT.

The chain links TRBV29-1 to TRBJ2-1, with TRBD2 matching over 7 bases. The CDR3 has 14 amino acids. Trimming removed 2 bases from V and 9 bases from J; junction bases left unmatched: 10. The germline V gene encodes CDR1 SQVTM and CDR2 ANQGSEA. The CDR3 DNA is TGCAGCGTTGAATCCCCCACTAGCGCCATTGAGCAGTTCTTC. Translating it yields CSVESPTSAIEQFF.

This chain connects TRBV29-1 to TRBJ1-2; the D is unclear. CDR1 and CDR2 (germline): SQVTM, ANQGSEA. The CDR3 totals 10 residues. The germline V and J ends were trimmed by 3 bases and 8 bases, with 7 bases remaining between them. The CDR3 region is CSVDSSGYTF. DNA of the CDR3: TGCAGCGTTGACTCCAGCGGCTACACCTTC.

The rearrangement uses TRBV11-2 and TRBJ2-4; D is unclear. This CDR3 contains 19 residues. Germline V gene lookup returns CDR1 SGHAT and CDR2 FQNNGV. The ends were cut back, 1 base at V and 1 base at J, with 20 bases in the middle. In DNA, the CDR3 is TGTGCCAGCAGCTTAGTTCCTAGGCTCATTTCTCTGGCCAAAAACATTCAGTACTTC. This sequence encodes CASSLVPRLISLAKNIQYF.